A single sample gave rise to the 20 T cell receptor beta chains below, sequenced in a study of early T cells in non-severe SARS-CoV-2 infection. TCRdb re-derived calls from the 5' RACE reads in MiXCR, one entry per CDR3 protein. The sample shows about 50,000 distinct CDR3 sequences, almost 9.5% of them seen only once. Sequencing input: whole blood. Receptor source: an adult who was a healthcare worker with PCR-confirmed SARS-CoV-2 infection or an uninfected control (not recorded which).

The chain is built from TRBV7-6 and TRBJ2-5; 8 bases match TRBD2. The length of the CDR3 is 16 residues. The V gene's germline CDR1 is SGHVS and CDR2 FNYEAQ. V lost 1 base, J lost 2 bases, and 6 bases stayed unmatched. CDR3 in amino acids: CASSLVGAGEQETQYF. The CDR3 nucleotides are TGTGCCAGCAGCTTAGTGGGAGCGGGGGAGCAAGAGACCCAGTACTTC.

This clonotype was counted between two and nine times. CDR3 sequence reads: CSARKEVNTEAFF. The CDR3, as DNA: TGCAGTGCTAGAAAAGAGGTGAACACTGAAGCTTTCTTT. This chain connects TRBV20-1 to TRBJ1-1, with no clear D. Germline V CDR1 and CDR2: DFQATT, SNEGSKA (reference sequence). The CDR3 runs to 13 residues. V shed 2 bases and J shed 0 bases, with 7 bases lying between them.

This clonotype was counted only a few times. The V gene is TRBV20-1, the J gene TRBJ2-3, with TRBD1 matching over 7 bases. The CDR3 is 15 residues long. V gave up 4 bases and J gave up 2 bases; unmatched junction bases: 9. The germline V gene encodes CDR1 DFQATT and CDR2 SNEGSKA (reference sequence). CDR3 bases: TGCAGTGCTACTTACGGGACAGAGATCACAGATACGCAGTATTTT. Translating it yields CSATYGTEITDTQYF.

This clonotype was detected a few times. This chain connects TRBV6-2 or TRBV6-3 to TRBJ1-1; D possibly corresponds to TRBD1 (6 bases). Germline CDR1 is MNHEY and CDR2 is SVGEGT. There are 15 residues in the CDR3. Trimming left V 8 bases short and J 11 bases short, with 27 bases between. The CDR3 region has the DNA TGTGCCAGCCTCACCGGCCAGCGGACAGCCCCGGGGGCTTTCTTT. Protein: CASLTGQRTAPGAFF.

This clonotype was seen a handful of times. V is TRBV7-2 and J is TRBJ2-3, with TRBD2 matching over 7 bases. Germline loops: CDR1 SGHTA, CDR2 FQGNSA. Trimming took 5 bases from V and 2 from J; bases not matched to a gene: 13. The CDR3 spans 17 residues. CDR3 residues: CASSPRLAGLHTDTQYF. The CDR3 region has the DNA TGTGCCAGCAGCCCCAGACTAGCAGGCCTACACACAGATACGCAGTATTTT.

This clonotype occurred many times. The V and J genes are TRBV20-1 and TRBJ2-1, with 9 nucleotides matching TRBD1. The CDR3 has 14 amino acids. Germline-derived CDR1 and CDR2 are DFQATT and SNEGSKA (reference sequence). Trimming cost V 5 bases and J 4 bases; bases outside gene matches: 6. The CDR3 sequence: CSALRGTGYNEQFF. In DNA form, the CDR3 reads TGCAGTGCTCTCCGGGGGACAGGGTACAATGAGCAGTTCTTC.

This clonotype was seen many times. The chain is built from TRBV2 and TRBJ2-3; 8 nucleotides line up with TRBD2. The CDR3 has 16 amino acids. The germline V gene encodes CDR1 SNHLY and CDR2 FYNNEI. V dropped 7 bases and J dropped 6; count of bases not matched to a gene: 15. CDR3 coding DNA: TGTGCCAGCAAGTGGTCTGAAGGCGGGAGGCGGGATACGCAGTATTTT. Amino acid sequence: CASKWSEGGRRDTQYF.

This clonotype was observed at least ten times. In DNA, the CDR3 is TGCAGCGTTGTCGCAGATAATGAAAAACTGTTTTTT. Residues: CSVVADNEKLFF. The V gene is TRBV29-1, the J gene TRBJ1-4; D ambiguous. The CDR3 loop spans 12 amino acids. CDR1 and CDR2 (germline): SQVTM, ANQGSEA. V was pared by 4 bases and J by 4 bases, with 7 bases between.

In this sample, this clonotype turned up a few times. The V call is TRBV7-9, the J call TRBJ2-1; no clear D gene. This CDR3 has 11 amino acids. Germline V lookup: CDR1 SEHNR, CDR2 FQNEAQ (reference sequence). V was cut by 3 bases and J by 6 bases, with 3 bases left in between. Here the CDR3 reads CASSFGNEQFF. As DNA, the CDR3 is TGTGCCAGCAGCTTCGGCAATGAGCAGTTCTTC.

This clonotype is classed as medium-sized. The chain recombines TRBV14 with TRBJ2-7; D perhaps matches TRBD1 (6 bases). Germline-derived CDR1 and CDR2 are SGHDN and FVKESK. Trimming removed 2 bases from V and 11 bases from J, with 13 bases in between. This CDR3 spans 12 amino acids. The DNA of the CDR3 is TGTGCCAGCAGCCAAACTGGACAGACGGAGTACTTC. It is translated as CASSQTGQTEYF.

This clonotype was seen many times. The CDR3: CASSPPDSGTDTQYF. The CDR3 DNA sequence: TGCGCCAGCAGCCCCCCTGACTCGGGCACAGATACGCAGTATTTT. The chain combines TRBV23-1 with TRBJ2-3; D is unclear. TRBV23-1 is flagged as an ORF with uncertain function. The CDR3 runs 15 residues. Trimming took off 6 bases at V and 1 base at J, with 14 bases between the two ends.

The chain couples TRBV7-2 to TRBJ1-1, with TRBD1 identical over 10 bases. The CDR3 is made up of 14 amino acids. V lost 8 bases to trimming and J lost 7 bases; unmatched junction nucleotides: 10. The germline CDR1 and CDR2 sequences are SGHTA and FQGNSA. CDR3 sequence (DNA): TGTGCCAGCGGACGGGACAGGGGTAGAGTTGAAGCTTTCTTT. Translated: CASGRDRGRVEAFF. The complete variable domain, with remaining parts taken from reference TRBV7-2 and TRBJ1-1, reads GAGVSQSPSNKVTEKGKDVELRCDPISGHTALYWYRQSLGQGLEFLIYFQGNSAPDKSGLPSDRFSAERTGGSVSTLTIQRTQQEDSAVYLCASGRDRGRVEAFFGQGTRLTVV.

This clonotype has at least ten counts. The rearrangement joins TRBV5-1 to TRBJ1-1, with a tentative D call TRBD1 (6 bases). This CDR3 has 13 residues. Germline CDR1 is SGHRS and CDR2 is YFSETQ. V shed 0 bases and J shed 8 bases, with 11 bases lying between them. The CDR3 DNA is TGCGCCAGCAGCTTGGCCGGACAGCAAGAAGCTTTCTTT. This translates into CASSLAGQQEAFF.

This chain connects TRBV5-4 to TRBJ2-3; maybe TRBD1 (5 bases). Trimming pared 5 bases from V and 0 bases from J, leaving 13 bases between. This CDR3 spans 15 amino acids. The germline V gene encodes CDR1 SGHNT and CDR2 YYREEE (reference sequence). CDR3 in amino acids: CASRPGRLSTDTQYF. CDR3 DNA sequence: TGTGCCAGCAGACCAGGGCGATTGAGCACAGATACGCAGTATTTT.

This clonotype was detected many times. V is TRBV2 and J is TRBJ2-5; no clear D gene. CDR3 length: 15 amino acids. Germline-derived CDR1 and CDR2 are SNHLY and FYNNEI. The V and J ends lost 2 bases and 2 bases respectively, with 12 bases between them. CDR3 residues: CASSEYGQLQETQYF. CDR3 nucleotides: TGTGCCAGCAGTGAATATGGTCAGTTACAAGAGACCCAGTACTTC. Full variable domain (outside the CDR3, taken from reference TRBV2 and TRBJ2-5): EPEVTQTPSHQVTQMGQEVILRCVPISNHLYFYWYRQILGQKVEFLVSFYNNEISEKSEIFDDQFSVERPDGSNFTLKIRSTKLEDSAMYFCASSEYGQLQETQYFGPGTRLLVL.

Comments on this clonotype: A much more abundant neighbour one base away suggests this may be a read error. The chain is built from TRBV4-3 and TRBJ1-5; D gene ambiguous. CDR3 length: 16 amino acids. The V gene lost 0 bases and the J gene lost 3 bases, with 12 bases spanning the gap. Germline-derived CDR1 and CDR2 are LGHNA and YSLEER. CDR3 residues: CASSQDLASPNQPQHF. The DNA of the CDR3 is TGCGCCAGCAGCCAAGACTTGGCATCCCCCAATCAGCCCCAGCATTTT.

In its sample, this clonotype was seen many times. The rearrangement links TRBV20-1 to TRBJ2-7; 7 nucleotides agree with TRBD1. The trim removed 3 bases at V and 2 bases at J, leaving 10 bases unmatched. The CDR3 is 15 amino acids. Germline V gene lookup returns CDR1 DFQATT and CDR2 SNEGSKA (reference sequence). The CDR3 is CSASGTAHSPYEQYF. The CDR3 nucleotides read TGCAGTGCTAGCGGGACAGCACATAGTCCCTACGAGCAGTACTTC.

In regard to this clonotype: This may arise from a read error, as a much more abundant clone is one base away. The J gene is TRBJ1-5, the V gene TRBV7-3; the D is unclear. This CDR3 comprises 15 residues. Germline loops: CDR1 SGHTA, CDR2 FQGTGA. Trimming removed 5 bases at V and 1 base at J, with 12 bases between. This chain's CDR3 is CASSTGGLSNQPQHF. The CDR3 coding sequence is TGTGCCAGCAGCACCGGTGGGTTGAGCAATCAGCCCCAGCATTTT. Together with reference TRBV7-3 and TRBJ1-5, the CDR3 gives the full variable domain: GAGVSQTPSNKVTEKGKYVELRCDPISGHTALYWYRQSLGQGPEFLIYFQGTGAADDSGLPNDRFFAVRPEGSVSTLKIQRTERGDSAVYLCASSTGGLSNQPQHFGDGTRLSIL.

This clonotype was seen a few times. The genes are TRBV7-2 and TRBJ1-4; a possible D gene is TRBD1 (5 bases). Germline loops: CDR1 SGHTA, CDR2 FQGNSA. V gave up 2 bases and J gave up 4 bases, with 8 bases separating them. The CDR3 totals 14 residues. The CDR3 coding sequence is TGTGCCAGCAGCTTAAGCAGGGTTAATGAAAAACTGTTTTTT. Protein product: CASSLSRVNEKLFF. Full variable domain (remainder filled in from reference TRBV7-2 and TRBJ1-4): GAGVSQSPSNKVTEKGKDVELRCDPISGHTALYWYRQSLGQGLEFLIYFQGNSAPDKSGLPSDRFSAERTGGSVSTLTIQRTQQEDSAVYLCASSLSRVNEKLFFGSGTQLSVL.

This clonotype has ten or more counts. This chain links TRBV12-3 or TRBV12-4 with TRBJ1-1; D ambiguous. V shed 3 bases and J shed 4 bases, with 9 bases lying between them. The CDR3 is 13 amino acids. Here the CDR3 reads CASSFKGPTEAFF. The CDR3 nucleotides read TGTGCCAGCAGTTTCAAAGGGCCCACTGAAGCTTTCTTT.